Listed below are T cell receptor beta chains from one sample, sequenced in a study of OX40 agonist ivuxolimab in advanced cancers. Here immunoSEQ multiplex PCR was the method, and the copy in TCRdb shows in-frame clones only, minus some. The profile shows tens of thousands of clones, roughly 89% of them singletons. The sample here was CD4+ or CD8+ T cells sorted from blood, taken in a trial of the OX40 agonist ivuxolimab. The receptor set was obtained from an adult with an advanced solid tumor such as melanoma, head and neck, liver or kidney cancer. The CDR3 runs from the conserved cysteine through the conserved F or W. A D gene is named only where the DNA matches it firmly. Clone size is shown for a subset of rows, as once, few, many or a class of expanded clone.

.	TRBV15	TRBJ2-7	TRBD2	CATSKGLAGPRSYEQYF	TGTGCCACCAGCAAAGGACTAGCCGGCCCCAGGTCCTACGAGCAGTACTTC
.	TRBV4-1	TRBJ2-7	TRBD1	CASSRGQGDYEQYF	TGCGCCAGCAGCCGAGGACAGGGTGATTACGAGCAGTACTTC
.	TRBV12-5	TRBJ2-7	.	CASLLQAGAYEQYF	TGTGCTAGCCTTCTGCAGGCCGGGGCCTACGAGCAGTACTTC
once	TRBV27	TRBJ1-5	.	CASSPTWGGNQPQHF	TGTGCCAGCAGTCCGACCTGGGGCGGCAATCAGCCCCAGCATTTT
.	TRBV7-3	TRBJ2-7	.	CASSLIAVYEQYF	TGTGCCAGCAGCTTAATAGCGGTCTACGAGCAGTACTTC
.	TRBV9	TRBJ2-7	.	CASSVAEGYEQYF	TGTGCCAGCAGCGTAGCAGAGGGTTACGAGCAGTACTTC
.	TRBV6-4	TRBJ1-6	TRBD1	CASSAGQINNSPLHF	TGTGCCAGCAGTGCGGGACAGATAAATAATTCACCCCTCCACTTT
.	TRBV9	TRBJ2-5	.	CASSRLETLQMETQYF	TGTGCCAGCAGCCGTTTGGAGACTCTCCAGATGGAGACCCAGTACTTC
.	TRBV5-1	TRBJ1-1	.	CASSLSGWTEAFF	TGCGCCAGCAGCTTGAGTGGGTGGACTGAAGCTTTCTTT
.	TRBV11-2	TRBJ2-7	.	CASSLRNEQYF	TGTGCCAGCAGCTTACGGAACGAGCAGTACTTC
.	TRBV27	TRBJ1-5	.	CASSSGTWGNQPQHF	TGTGCCAGCTCTTCGGGGACCTGGGGCAATCAGCCCCAGCATTTT
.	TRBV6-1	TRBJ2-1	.	CASRGKGYNEQFF	TGTGCCAGCAGGGGAAAGGGATACAATGAGCAGTTCTTC
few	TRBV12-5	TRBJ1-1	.	CASGPPLWGNTEAFF	TGTGCTAGTGGTCCCCCATTGTGGGGGAACACTGAAGCTTTCTTT
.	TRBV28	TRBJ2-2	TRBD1	CASQTEPGQGSGELFF	TGTGCCAGCCAAACTGAACCGGGACAGGGGTCCGGGGAGCTGTTTTTT
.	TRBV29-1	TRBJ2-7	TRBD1	CSVKPGQGNEQYF	TGCAGCGTTAAACCGGGACAGGGGAACGAGCAGTACTTC
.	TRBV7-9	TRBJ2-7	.	CASSSFSVSYEQYF	TGTGCCAGCAGCTCCTTTAGCGTCTCCTACGAGCAGTACTTC